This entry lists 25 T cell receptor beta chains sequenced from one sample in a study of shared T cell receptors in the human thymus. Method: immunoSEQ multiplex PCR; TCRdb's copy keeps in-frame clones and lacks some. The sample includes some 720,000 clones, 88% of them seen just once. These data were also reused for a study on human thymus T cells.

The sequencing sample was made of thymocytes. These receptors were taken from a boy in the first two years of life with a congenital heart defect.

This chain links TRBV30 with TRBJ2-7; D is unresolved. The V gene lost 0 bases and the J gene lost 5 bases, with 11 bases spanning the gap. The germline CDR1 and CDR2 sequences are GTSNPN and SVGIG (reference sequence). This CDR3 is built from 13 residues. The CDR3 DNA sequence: TGTGCCTGGAGTGTACCCCAACTCCACGAGCAGTACTTC. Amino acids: CAWSVPQLHEQYF.

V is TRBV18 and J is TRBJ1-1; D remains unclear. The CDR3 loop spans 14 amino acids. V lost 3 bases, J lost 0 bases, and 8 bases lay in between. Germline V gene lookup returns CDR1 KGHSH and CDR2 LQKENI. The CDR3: CASSPRVMNTEAFF. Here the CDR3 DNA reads TGTGCCAGCTCACCGAGGGTCATGAACACTGAAGCTTTCTTT.

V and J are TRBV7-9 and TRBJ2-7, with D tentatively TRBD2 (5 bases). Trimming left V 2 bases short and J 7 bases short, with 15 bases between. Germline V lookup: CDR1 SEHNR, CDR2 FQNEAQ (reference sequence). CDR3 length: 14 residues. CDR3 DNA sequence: TGTGCCAGCAGCTTACCCTCCGGTACGGGGGAGCAGTACTTC. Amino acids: CASSLPSGTGEQYF.

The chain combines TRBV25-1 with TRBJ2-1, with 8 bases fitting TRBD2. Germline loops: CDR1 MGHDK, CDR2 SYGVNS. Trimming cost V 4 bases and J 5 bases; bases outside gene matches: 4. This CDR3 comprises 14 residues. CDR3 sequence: CASSGNGGDNEQFF. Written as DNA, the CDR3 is TGTGCCAGCAGTGGCAACGGGGGGGACAATGAGCAGTTCTTC.

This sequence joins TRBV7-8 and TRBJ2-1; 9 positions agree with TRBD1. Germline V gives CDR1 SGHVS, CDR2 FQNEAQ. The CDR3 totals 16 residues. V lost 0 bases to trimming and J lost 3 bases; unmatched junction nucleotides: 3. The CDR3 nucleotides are TGTGCCAGCAGCTTAGCTGGGACAGGGAGCTACAATGAGCAGTTCTTC. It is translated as CASSLAGTGSYNEQFF.

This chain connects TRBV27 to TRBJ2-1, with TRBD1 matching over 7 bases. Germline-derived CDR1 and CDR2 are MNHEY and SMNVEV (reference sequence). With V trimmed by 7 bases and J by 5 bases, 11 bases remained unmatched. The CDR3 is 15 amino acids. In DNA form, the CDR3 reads TGTGCCAGCAAAATAGGGACAGTTCCCCACAATGAGCAGTTCTTC. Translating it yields CASKIGTVPHNEQFF.

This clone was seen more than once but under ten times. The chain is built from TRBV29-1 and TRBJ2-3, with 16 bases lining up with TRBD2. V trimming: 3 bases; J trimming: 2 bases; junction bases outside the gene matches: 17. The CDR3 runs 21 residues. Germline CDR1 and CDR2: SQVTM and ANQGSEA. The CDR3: CSVDREYFGTSGRATTDTQYF. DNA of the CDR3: TGCAGCGTTGACAGGGAATACTTCGGGACTAGCGGGAGGGCCACCACAGATACGCAGTATTTT.

The CDR3 here is CASSLSPSGSLQRQFF. The CDR3 DNA reads TGTGCCAGCAGTTTATCGCCTAGCGGGAGCCTACAAAGGCAGTTCTTC. This chain links TRBV27 with TRBJ2-1; 10 nucleotides agree with TRBD2. In germline, CDR1 is MNHEY, CDR2 SMNVEV (reference sequence). The CDR3 covers 16 residues. Trimming cost V 0 bases and J 12 bases; bases outside gene matches: 11.

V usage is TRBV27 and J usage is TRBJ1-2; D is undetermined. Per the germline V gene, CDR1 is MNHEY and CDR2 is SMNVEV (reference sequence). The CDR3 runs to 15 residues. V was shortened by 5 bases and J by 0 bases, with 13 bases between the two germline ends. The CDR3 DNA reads TGTGCCAGCAGTCATGAGAGGAAAGCTAACTATGGCTACACCTTC. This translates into CASSHERKANYGYTF.

The CDR3 region is CASSYRGSGYGYTF. In nucleotides, the CDR3 is TGTGCCAGCAGTTACAGGGGATCGGGCTATGGCTACACCTTC. The chain carries TRBV6-5 and TRBJ1-2, with D possibly being TRBD1 (5 bases). CDR1 MNHEY and CDR2 SVGAGI come from the germline V gene. The germline V and J ends were trimmed by 2 bases and 4 bases, with 11 bases remaining between them. The CDR3 is made up of 14 amino acids.

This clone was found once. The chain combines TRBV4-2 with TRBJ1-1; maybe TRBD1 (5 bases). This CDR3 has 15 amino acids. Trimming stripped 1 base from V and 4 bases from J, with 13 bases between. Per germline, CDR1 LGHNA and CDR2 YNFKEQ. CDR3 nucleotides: TGTGCCAGCAGCCAAGGGAGGGACGGCGGCACTGAAGCTTTCTTT. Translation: CASSQGRDGGTEAFF.

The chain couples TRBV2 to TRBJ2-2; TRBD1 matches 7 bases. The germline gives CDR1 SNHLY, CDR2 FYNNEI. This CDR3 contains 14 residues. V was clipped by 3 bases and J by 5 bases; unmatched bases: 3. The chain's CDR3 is CASSEGRGTGELFF. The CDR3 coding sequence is TGTGCCAGCAGTGAGGGCAGGGGGACCGGGGAGCTGTTTTTT.

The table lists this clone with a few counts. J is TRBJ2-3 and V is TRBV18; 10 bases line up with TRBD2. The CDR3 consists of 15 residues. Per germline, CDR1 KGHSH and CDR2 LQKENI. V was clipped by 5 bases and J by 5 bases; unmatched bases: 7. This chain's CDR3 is CASSSPGLAKDTQYF. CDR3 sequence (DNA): TGTGCCAGCTCATCCCCGGGACTAGCGAAAGATACGCAGTATTTT.

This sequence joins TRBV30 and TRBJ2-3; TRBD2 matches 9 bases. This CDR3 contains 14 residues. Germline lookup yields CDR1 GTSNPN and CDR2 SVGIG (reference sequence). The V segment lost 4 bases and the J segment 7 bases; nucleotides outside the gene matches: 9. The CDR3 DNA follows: TGTGCCTGGAATAAAGGCGGGAGGGGATATACGCAGTATTTT. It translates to CAWNKGGRGYTQYF.

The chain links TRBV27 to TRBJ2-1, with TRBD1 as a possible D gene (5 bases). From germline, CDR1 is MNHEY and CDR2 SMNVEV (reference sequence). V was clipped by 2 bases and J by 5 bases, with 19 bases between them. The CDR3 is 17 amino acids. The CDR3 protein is CASSLTSKGVGHNEQFF. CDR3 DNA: TGTGCCAGCAGTTTAACCAGTAAAGGGGTGGGGCACAATGAGCAGTTCTTC.

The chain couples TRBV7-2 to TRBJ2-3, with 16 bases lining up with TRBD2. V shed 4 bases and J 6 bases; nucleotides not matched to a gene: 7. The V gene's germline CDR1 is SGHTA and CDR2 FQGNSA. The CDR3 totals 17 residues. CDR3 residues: CASSSLGLAGGQDTQYF. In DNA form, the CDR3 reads TGTGCCAGCAGCTCCCTGGGACTAGCGGGAGGGCAGGATACGCAGTATTTT.

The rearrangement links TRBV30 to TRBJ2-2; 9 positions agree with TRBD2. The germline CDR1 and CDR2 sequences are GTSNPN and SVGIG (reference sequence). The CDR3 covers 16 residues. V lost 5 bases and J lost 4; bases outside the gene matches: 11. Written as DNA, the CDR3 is TGTGCCTGGGCCCCAGGGCGGGAGGGGCCCACCGGGGAGCTGTTTTTT. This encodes CAWAPGREGPTGELFF.

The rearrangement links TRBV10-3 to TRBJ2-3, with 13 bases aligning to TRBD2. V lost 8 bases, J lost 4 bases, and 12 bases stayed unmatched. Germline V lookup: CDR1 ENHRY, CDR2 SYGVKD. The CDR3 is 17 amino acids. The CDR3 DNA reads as TGTGCCATCGGAAAACTAGCGGGAGGGCCTGGGGCAGATACGCAGTATTTT. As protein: CAIGKLAGGPGADTQYF.

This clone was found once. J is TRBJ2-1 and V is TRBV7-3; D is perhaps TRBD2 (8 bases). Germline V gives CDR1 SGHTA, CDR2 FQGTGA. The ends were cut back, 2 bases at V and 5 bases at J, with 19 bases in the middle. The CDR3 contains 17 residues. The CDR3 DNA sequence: TGTGCCAGCAGCTTACTCCGGCCGGGAGGGGGCCACAATGAGCAGTTCTTC. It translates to CASSLLRPGGGHNEQFF.

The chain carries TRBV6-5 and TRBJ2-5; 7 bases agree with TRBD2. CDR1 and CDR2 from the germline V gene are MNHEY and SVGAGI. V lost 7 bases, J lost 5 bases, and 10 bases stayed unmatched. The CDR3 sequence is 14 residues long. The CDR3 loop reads CASKRGPLGETQYF. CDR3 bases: TGTGCCAGCAAGCGGGGTCCGCTGGGGGAGACCCAGTACTTC.

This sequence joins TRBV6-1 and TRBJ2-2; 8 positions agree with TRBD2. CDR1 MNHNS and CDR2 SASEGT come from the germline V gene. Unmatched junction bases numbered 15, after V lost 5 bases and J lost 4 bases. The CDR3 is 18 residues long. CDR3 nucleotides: TGTGCCAGCAGTCAAGGCCAGCGGCGGGAGGTTGCCACCGGGGAGCTGTTTTTT. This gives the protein CASSQGQRREVATGELFF.

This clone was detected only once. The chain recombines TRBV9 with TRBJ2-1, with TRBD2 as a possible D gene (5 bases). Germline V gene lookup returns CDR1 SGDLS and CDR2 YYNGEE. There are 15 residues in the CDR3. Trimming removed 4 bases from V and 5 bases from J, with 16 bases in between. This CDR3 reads CASSLRSGAHNEQFF. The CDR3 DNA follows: TGTGCCAGCAGCCTTCGCAGCGGAGCCCACAATGAGCAGTTCTTC.

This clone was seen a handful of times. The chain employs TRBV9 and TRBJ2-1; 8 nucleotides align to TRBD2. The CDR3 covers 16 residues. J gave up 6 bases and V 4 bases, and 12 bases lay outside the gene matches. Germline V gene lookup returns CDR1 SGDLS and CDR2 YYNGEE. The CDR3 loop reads CASSPPPGLAANEQFF. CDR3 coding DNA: TGTGCCAGCAGCCCCCCACCAGGACTAGCCGCCAATGAGCAGTTCTTC.

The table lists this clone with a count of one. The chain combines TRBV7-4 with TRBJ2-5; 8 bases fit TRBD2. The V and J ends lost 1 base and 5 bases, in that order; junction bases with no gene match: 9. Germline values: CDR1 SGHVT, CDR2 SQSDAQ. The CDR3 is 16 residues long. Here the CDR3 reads CASSLEAGGTRETQYF. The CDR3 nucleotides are TGTGCCAGCAGCTTAGAGGCGGGAGGCACTAGGGAGACCCAGTACTTC.

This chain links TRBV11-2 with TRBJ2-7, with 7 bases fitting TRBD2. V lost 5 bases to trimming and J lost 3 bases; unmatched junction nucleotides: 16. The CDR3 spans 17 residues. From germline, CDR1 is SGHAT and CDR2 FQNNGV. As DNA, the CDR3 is TGTGCCAGCAGCCCAGTCGAGGGCAGGCCTAGCGGCTACGAGCAGTACTTC. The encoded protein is CASSPVEGRPSGYEQYF.